The rows below give T cell receptor beta chains drawn from one sample of a study of blood T cell repertoires in COVID-19. Produced via immunoSEQ multiplex PCR; TCRdb's table is partial and in-frame only. The profile shows a few hundred thousand clones, about 87% of them singletons. Sequencing was carried out using peripheral blood. The receptors here all came from a woman between 65 and 79 years old with active or convalescent COVID-19. Both conserved end residues are part of each CDR3. D genes are given only for firm matches. Size is omitted from some rows. Given values are once, few, many or a class for expanded clones.

j_gene | d_gene | abundance | v_gene | CDR3nt | CDR3aa
TRBJ2-5 | TRBD1 | - | TRBV28 | TGTGCCAGCAGTTCGGGGACAGGGGGCTGGGGCCAAGAGACCCAGTACTTC | CASSSGTGGWGQETQYF
TRBJ1-1 | - | - | TRBV12-5 | TGTGCTAGTGGTTTGCCAGGCCCGAACACTGAAGCTTTCTTT | CASGLPGPNTEAFF
TRBJ1-4 | - | - | TRBV7-8 | TGTGCCAGCAGCTTTATCGGTAATGAAAAACTGTTTTTT | CASSFIGNEKLFF
TRBJ2-1 | - | - | TRBV3-1/TRBV3-2 | TGTGCCAGCAGCAGCCCGGGAAATGAGCAGTTCTTC | CASSSPGNEQFF
TRBJ1-1 | - | - | TRBV7-2 | TGTGCCAGCAGCTCAGTTCTAGGGAACACTGAAGCTTTCTTT | CASSSVLGNTEAFF
TRBJ1-5 | - | - | TRBV19 | TGTGCCAGTAGTATAGAGGGAGGGAGAAGCTATCAGCCCCAGCATTTT | CASSIEGGRSYQPQHF
TRBJ2-2 | TRBD2 | - | TRBV5-6 | TGTGCCAGCAGCGGGCCGGCGGGGGTCAACACCGGGGAGCTGTTTTTT | CASSGPAGVNTGELFF
TRBJ2-7 | - | - | TRBV5-4 | TGTGCCAGCAGCTTGAGGGGGAAGATCTCCTACGAGCAGTACTTC | CASSLRGKISYEQYF
TRBJ2-2 | - | - | TRBV6-2/TRBV6-3 | TGTGCCAGCAGTGGGGCGCCCCTTAACACCGGGGAGCTGTTTTTT | CASSGAPLNTGELFF
TRBJ2-5 | - | once | TRBV5-5 | TGTGCCAGCAGCTATGTCGGCAGGGTCCAAGAGACCCAGTACTTC | CASSYVGRVQETQYF
TRBJ1-5 | - | - | TRBV4-3 | TGCGCCAGCAGCCATGCGGTAAATCAGCCCCAGCATTTT | CASSHAVNQPQHF
TRBJ2-2 | - | - | TRBV9 | TGTGCCAGCAGCCTAACCGGGGAGCTGTTTTTT | CASSLTGELFF
TRBJ1-2 | - | - | TRBV7-2 | TGTGCCAGCAGCCTCACTTCCTATGGCTACACCTTC | CASSLTSYGYTF
TRBJ2-7 | TRBD1 | - | TRBV27 | TGTGCCAGCAGTTCTCCTGCGGACAGGACCTACGAGCAGTACTTC | CASSSPADRTYEQYF
TRBJ1-2 | TRBD1 | few | TRBV6-6 | TGTGCCAGCAGTCGGACAGGGAACGGCTACACCTTC | CASSRTGNGYTF
TRBJ2-3 | TRBD2 | - | TRBV20-1 | TGCAGTGCTAGTGCCCTGCTAGCGGGGGCATCTGGCACAGATACGCAGTATTTT | CSASALLAGASGTDTQYF
TRBJ2-3 | TRBD2 | - | TRBV27 | TGTGCCAGCAGTTTCACGGGACTAGCGGGAACAGATACGCAGTATTTT | CASSFTGLAGTDTQYF
TRBJ2-7 | TRBD2 | - | TRBV9 | TGTGCCAGCAGCGCCGCTAGCGGCGAGCAGTACTTC | CASSAASGEQYF
TRBJ1-5 | TRBD1 | - | TRBV19 | TGTGCCAGTAGTATGGGATTTGGGACAGAAGATAGCAATCAGCCCCAGCATTTT | CASSMGFGTEDSNQPQHF
TRBJ1-1 | - | few | TRBV5-6 | TGTGCCAGCAGCCAAGGGACATTGAACACTGAAGCTTTCTTT | CASSQGTLNTEAFF
TRBJ2-7 | - | few | TRBV9 | TGTGCCAGCAGCGTAGACTTGAAACCCTACGAGCAGTACTTC | CASSVDLKPYEQYF
TRBJ1-1 | - | few | TRBV3-1/TRBV3-2 | TGTGCCAGCAGCCAAGGAGGGGGTGGTACTGAAGCTTTCTTT | CASSQGGGGTEAFF
TRBJ2-2 | TRBD1 | few | TRBV5-1 | TGCGCCAGCGCCGGGACAGCGCGGTACACCGGGGAGCTGTTTTTT | CASAGTARYTGELFF
TRBJ2-5 | - | - | TRBV5-4 | TGTGCCAGCAGAGACGAGGGGGCGGGAGGAGAGACCCAGTACTTC | CASRDEGAGGETQYF